The present T cell receptor beta chain was sequenced within a study of beta chain features in type 1 diabetes. A note on this clone: The antigen remains unidentified.

Findings and caveats of the study: Healthy donors had naive, central memory and Treg TCRB repertoires that appeared less similar than those seen among patients. High-TCR-expressing cells could be over-represented by cDNA sequencing.

CDR3 size: 15 residues. Germline V gene data show CDR1 as LNHNV and CDR2 as YYDKDF (reference sequence). The germline V and J ends were trimmed by 1 base and 2 bases, with 12 bases remaining between them. A sort by CD45RO/CCR7/CD25/CD127/CD95/CD27 yielded CD4+ naive, central memory, regulatory and stem cell-like memory cells. The entirety of the isolated RNA underwent reverse transcription, so expressed TCRB transcripts were sequenced. Profiling relied on immunoSEQ multiplex PCR, and the TCRdb table lists in-frame clones only, not all of them. Among 360,000 or so clones listed, around 20% were seen once.

The J gene is TRBJ2-7, the V gene TRBV15; D may be TRBD2 (6 bases). The origin of this receptor is a woman between 18 and 30 years old in good health. The material sequenced was naive CD4+ T cells from blood. The CDR3 sequence is CATSRAGLPPYEQYF. The CDR3 DNA is TGTGCCACCAGCAGAGCGGGACTCCCGCCCTACGAGCAGTACTTC.